A single sample is the source of the 28 T cell receptor beta chains below, sequenced in a study of cytomegalovirus exposure and HLA in healthy donors. PCR amplification relied on 60 Vbeta primers (plus 13 Jbeta primers). Sequencing used immunoSEQ multiplex PCR; TCRdb keeps in-frame clones, though not all of them. The sample comprises about 130,000 clones, 75% of which are singletons, and over 6.5% rests with the top ten. Input material: PBMCs. These receptors were taken from a man in his thirties or forties in good health and CMV-seronegative.

A word on this clone: The junction departs from the called germline gene at one end, perhaps through a read error. The V gene is TRBV6-6, the J gene TRBJ2-3; no reliable D call. The CDR3 runs to 14 residues. CDR1 is MNHNY and CDR2 is SVGAGI in the germline V gene (reference sequence). DNA of the CDR3: TGTGCCAGCAGTTACACGGTCAGCACAGATGCGCAGTATTTT. It encodes CASSYTVSTDAQYF.

The gene calls are TRBV29-1 and TRBJ2-7, with D possibly TRBD1 on 5 matching bases. The CDR3 is 12 residues long. V lost 6 bases, J lost 5 bases, and 14 bases lay in between. Germline CDR1 SQVTM, CDR2 ANQGSEA. The CDR3 loop reads CSVRAGNHEQYF. CDR3 DNA: TGCAGCGTCAGGGCAGGGAATCACGAGCAGTACTTC.

J is TRBJ2-7 and V is TRBV28; 9 nucleotides agree with TRBD2. This CDR3 region has 18 residues. V was clipped by 3 bases and J by 1 base; unmatched bases: 13. The V gene's germline CDR1 is MDHEN and CDR2 SYDVKM. CDR3 sequence reads: CASSFTASGIYRSYEQYF. DNA for the CDR3: TGTGCCAGCAGTTTCACGGCTAGCGGGATATATAGGTCCTACGAGCAGTACTTC.

This clone was seen only once. The genes are TRBV7-3 and TRBJ2-7, with D maybe TRBD1 (6 bases). Trimming took 4 bases from V and 2 from J, leaving 12 bases between them. Germline CDR1 and CDR2: SGHTA and FQGTGA. The CDR3 is 14 amino acids. The CDR3 nucleotides read TGTGCCAGCAGCTCTTACACAGGGCCCTACGAGCAGTACTTC. Amino acid sequence: CASSSYTGPYEQYF.

This chain uses TRBV10-3 with TRBJ1-1, with 9 bases that match TRBD1. This CDR3 has 14 residues. The J segment lost 7 bases and the V segment lost 10 bases, leaving 13 bases of the junction unmatched. Germline V gene data show CDR1 as ENHRY and CDR2 as SYGVKD. The CDR3 protein is CATSTLTGGDEAFF. CDR3 sequence (DNA): TGTGCCACCTCGACACTAACAGGGGGCGATGAAGCTTTCTTT.

The rearrangement uses TRBV7-6 and TRBJ2-4, with 8 bases that match TRBD1. This CDR3 region has 17 residues. CDR1 and CDR2 (germline): SGHVS, FNYEAQ. V lost 7 bases to trimming and J lost 0 bases; unmatched junction nucleotides: 11. This CDR3 is CASTTPGTGLAKNIQYF. DNA of the CDR3: TGTGCCAGCACAACACCCGGGACAGGACTAGCCAAAAACATTCAGTACTTC.

In this sample, this clone turned up a few times. The chain combines TRBV2 with TRBJ2-7; tentative D call: TRBD2 (6 bases). The ends were cut back, 4 bases at V and 7 bases at J, with 11 bases in the middle. CDR1 is SNHLY, CDR2 FYNNEI, per germline. The CDR3 covers 12 residues. This CDR3 is CASSVGAGEQYF. In DNA, the CDR3 is TGTGCCAGCAGTGTCGGTGCGGGAGAGCAGTACTTC.

The chain is built from TRBV2 and TRBJ1-2; tentatively, D is TRBD1 (6 bases). Looked up from germline, CDR1 is SNHLY and CDR2 is FYNNEI. This CDR3 spans 13 amino acids. V was cut by 7 bases and J by 4 bases, with 13 bases left in between. CDR3 bases: TGTGCCAGCACAATACAGGGAACCTATGGCTACACCTTC. It specifies CASTIQGTYGYTF.

The chain links TRBV6-5 to TRBJ2-3, with 11 bases lining up with TRBD2. The CDR3 length is 14 residues. Trimming removed 11 bases from V and 0 bases from J; junction bases left unmatched: 4. Germline V gene data show CDR1 as MNHEY and CDR2 as SVGAGI. The CDR3 region is CAVTSGASTDTQYF. In nucleotides, the CDR3 is TGTGCCGTGACTAGCGGGGCTAGCACAGATACGCAGTATTTT.

V usage is TRBV2 and J usage is TRBJ2-7; D gene ambiguous. There are 13 residues in the CDR3. Looked up from germline, CDR1 is SNHLY and CDR2 is FYNNEI. The V end lost 7 bases, the J end lost 2 bases, and 12 bases lay between the germline ends. CDR3 nucleotides: TGTGCCAGCATTATGGCCACTACCTACGAGCAGTACTTC. Amino acid sequence: CASIMATTYEQYF.

The chain combines TRBV9 with TRBJ2-2, with D unresolved. V lost 5 bases, J lost 5 bases, and 4 bases lay in between. CDR1 SGDLS and CDR2 YYNGEE come from the germline V gene. The CDR3 is made up of 11 amino acids. The CDR3 loop is CASSLTGELFF. The CDR3 nucleotides read TGTGCCAGCAGTTTAACCGGGGAGCTGTTTTTT.

This clone was detected a few times. The genes are TRBV27 and TRBJ2-5; possibly TRBD2 for D (7 bases). From germline, CDR1 is MNHEY and CDR2 SMNVEV (reference sequence). This CDR3 spans 13 amino acids. Deletions cut 5 bases from V and 5 bases from J, with 12 bases between. The CDR3 bases are TGTGCCAGCAGTAGGGGGGGTGGGGAGACCCAGTACTTC. Its protein product is CASSRGGGETQYF.

This sequence joins TRBV4-1 and TRBJ1-4, with 7 bases matching TRBD1. The CDR3 is made up of 16 amino acids. The trim removed 3 bases at V and 0 bases at J, leaving 4 bases unmatched. Germline V gene lookup returns CDR1 MGHRA and CDR2 YSYEKL. The CDR3: CASSHRTGPTNEKLFF. In DNA, the CDR3 is TGCGCCAGCAGCCATAGGACAGGACCAACTAATGAAAAACTGTTTTTT.

V gene TRBV5-6 combines with J gene TRBJ2-3, with 12 bases lining up with TRBD2. J was trimmed by 7 bases and V by 2 bases; bases with no gene match: 8. Germline lookup yields CDR1 SGHDT and CDR2 YYEEEE. The CDR3 is 16 amino acids. Here the CDR3 reads CASSFPSGGAGYTQYF. The CDR3 DNA reads TGTGCCAGCAGCTTCCCTAGCGGGGGGGCCGGCTATACGCAGTATTTT.

The rearrangement links TRBV19 to TRBJ1-1; TRBD1 matches 10 bases. The germline V gene has CDR1 LNHDA and CDR2 SQIVND (reference sequence). The ends lost 3 bases at V and 4 bases at J; junction bases unmatched: 5. This CDR3 is 15 amino acids long. The CDR3 DNA sequence: TGTGCCAGTAGTATTTCCGGACAGGGGGTCACTGAAGCTTTCTTT. Its protein is CASSISGQGVTEAFF.

The chain joins TRBV5-6 to TRBJ2-5; 8 nucleotides match TRBD1. Trimming took 3 bases from V and 5 from J; bases not matched to a gene: 6. The CDR3 totals 14 residues. The germline CDR1 and CDR2 sequences are SGHDT and YYEEEE. The CDR3 DNA follows: TGTGCCAGCAGCTCCGGGACAGGAGGCGAGACCCAGTACTTC. This codes for CASSSGTGGETQYF.

On this clone itself: Mismatch with germline at one junction end may stem from a read error. The chain is built from TRBV7-8 and TRBJ2-4; TRBD1 agrees at 8 bases. Per the germline V gene, CDR1 is SGHVS and CDR2 is FQNEAQ. CDR3 length: 17 amino acids. The CDR3 is CASSLGWTGRAKNSQYF. The CDR3 DNA is TGTGCCAGCAGCTTAGGGTGGACAGGGCGGGCCAAAAACAGTCAGTACTTC.

J is TRBJ1-2 and V is TRBV6-1; D is perhaps TRBD1 (6 bases). The germline V gene encodes CDR1 MNHNS and CDR2 SASEGT. The ends were cut back, 0 bases at V and 4 bases at J, with 9 bases in the middle. This CDR3 region has 14 residues. For the CDR3, the DNA is TGTGCCAGCAGTGAAGCGGGACATAGCTATGGCTACACCTTC. Translation: CASSEAGHSYGYTF.

The chain couples TRBV4-1 to TRBJ1-3; D is undetermined. The V end was cut by 0 bases, the J end by 2 bases, with 8 bases between. The germline V gene encodes CDR1 MGHRA and CDR2 YSYEKL. There are 15 residues in the CDR3. This chain's CDR3 is CASSQEGSTGNTIYF. As DNA, the CDR3 is TGCGCCAGCAGCCAAGAAGGGAGTACTGGAAACACCATATATTTT.

This clone was detected ten times or more. V usage is TRBV5-4 and J usage is TRBJ1-5, with a weak D call TRBD1 (6 bases). Germline CDR1 is SGHNT and CDR2 is YYREEE (reference sequence). The CDR3 has 16 residues. V lost 0 bases and J 4 bases, leaving 14 bases between the germline ends. The CDR3 loop reads CASSLEQEDRNQPQHF. The CDR3 DNA follows: TGTGCCAGCAGCTTGGAGCAAGAGGACAGAAATCAGCCCCAGCATTTT.

This sequence joins TRBV5-8 and TRBJ2-3; 10 nucleotides line up with TRBD1. CDR3 length: 17 amino acids. V was clipped by 2 bases and J by 4 bases; unmatched bases: 10. The germline CDR1 and CDR2 sequences are SGHTS and YDEGEE. CDR3 sequence reads: CASSLLPGQGPPDTQYF. The CDR3 coding sequence is TGTGCCAGCAGCTTATTGCCGGGACAGGGGCCCCCAGATACGCAGTATTTT.

Here the CDR3 DNA reads TGTGCCACCCAACAGGGAATCGGGTCACCCCTCCACTTT. Translation: CATQQGIGSPLHF. The rearrangement joins TRBV6-6 to TRBJ1-6, with D maybe TRBD1 (6 bases). The CDR3 is 13 amino acids. Germline loops: CDR1 MNHNY, CDR2 SVGAGI (reference sequence). V lost 10 bases and J lost 10, with 17 bases in between.

The chain recombines TRBV28 with TRBJ1-2, with D unclear. Germline V gene sequence: CDR1 MDHEN, CDR2 SYDVKM. The V end was cut by 6 bases, the J end by 5 bases, with 13 bases between. This CDR3 comprises 13 residues. CDR3 in amino acids: CASSLPGDYGYTF. As DNA, the CDR3 is TGTGCCAGCAGCCTGCCCGGGGATTATGGCTACACCTTC.

This rearrangement joins TRBV30 to TRBJ1-3; 8 bases match TRBD1. With 4 bases clipped from V and 3 bases from J, the junction kept 5 bases outside the gene matches. The CDR3 length is 14 residues. Germline lookup yields CDR1 GTSNPN and CDR2 SVGIG (reference sequence). The CDR3 sequence: CAWMHRGYGNTIYF. The CDR3 DNA follows: TGTGCCTGGATGCACAGGGGGTATGGAAACACCATATATTTT. Full variable domain (outside the CDR3, taken from reference TRBV30 and TRBJ1-3): SQTIHQWPATLVQPVGSPLSLECTVEGTSNPNLYWYRQAAGRGLQLLFYSVGIGQISSEVPQNLSASRPQDRQFILSSKKLLLSDSGFYLCAWMHRGYGNTIYFGEGSWLTVV.

The V gene is TRBV25-1, the J gene TRBJ2-7; D perhaps matches TRBD1 (5 bases). The CDR3 totals 13 residues. CDR1 MGHDK and CDR2 SYGVNS come from the germline V gene. Trimming took 10 bases from V and 2 from J, leaving 15 bases between them. The CDR3 spells CANTQGTPYEQYF. CDR3 coding DNA: TGTGCCAACACTCAGGGTACCCCCTACGAGCAGTACTTC.

The chain links TRBV10-2 to TRBJ1-5; no firm D call. Trimming took off 0 bases at V and 7 bases at J, with 10 bases between the two ends. This CDR3 spans 14 amino acids. CDR1 is WSHSY and CDR2 is SAAADI in the germline V gene. The CDR3 sequence: CASSESSRSQPQHF. In nucleotides, the CDR3 is TGCGCCAGCAGTGAGTCCTCCCGGTCACAGCCCCAGCATTTT.

The genes are TRBV6-1 and TRBJ2-7; 8 positions agree with TRBD1. The CDR3 sequence is 16 residues long. The V gene end was trimmed by 1 base and the J gene end by 1 base; junction bases not matched to a gene: 6. Germline V gene data show CDR1 as MNHNS and CDR2 as SASEGT. The CDR3 DNA follows: TGTGCCAGCAGTGAAGGGAACAGGGGGAGATCCTACGAGCAGTACTTC. It translates to CASSEGNRGRSYEQYF.

The chain employs TRBV28 and TRBJ1-4, with D uncertain. CDR1 and CDR2 (germline): MDHEN, SYDVKM. Trimming removed 6 bases at V and 6 bases at J, with 14 bases between. CDR3 length equals 14 residues. The CDR3 here is CASSRPEGYEKLFF. The CDR3 DNA reads TGTGCCAGCAGCAGGCCAGAGGGCTATGAAAAACTGTTTTTT. Full variable domain (outside the CDR3, taken from reference TRBV28 and TRBJ1-4): DVKVTQSSRYLVKRTGEKVFLECVQDMDHENMFWYRQDPGLGLRLIYFSYDVKMKEKGDIPEGYSVSREKKERFSLILESASTNQTSMYLCASSRPEGYEKLFFGSGTQLSVL.